This TCR beta chain was identified in a study of early T cells in non-severe SARS-CoV-2 infection. The wider study: RNA in bulk from unsorted whole blood was sequenced, and chains were unpaired.

The V and J ends lost 4 bases and 4 bases respectively, with 13 bases between them. The CDR3 loop spans 13 amino acids. Per germline, CDR1 SQVTM and CDR2 ANQGSEA. This clonotype showed up many times. Its cognate antigen is unknown. Study findings and constraints: The VDJdb matching leaned toward anti-spike CD8 responses and overlooked private and CD4 specificities.

TCRdb independently ran MiXCR on the 5' RACE reads; one entry per CDR3 protein. The sample lists about 29,000 distinct CDR3 sequences, approximately 4.7% seen once, with 9.5% to 14% in the top ten. The receptor was isolated from an adult who was a healthcare worker with PCR-confirmed SARS-CoV-2 infection or an uninfected control (not recorded which). The genes are TRBV29-1 and TRBJ1-2; D remains unclear. The sequenced sample was whole blood. CDR3 loop: CSVVPRSGYGYTF. The CDR3 DNA follows: TGCAGCGTTGTTCCCAGGTCCGGCTATGGCTACACCTTC.